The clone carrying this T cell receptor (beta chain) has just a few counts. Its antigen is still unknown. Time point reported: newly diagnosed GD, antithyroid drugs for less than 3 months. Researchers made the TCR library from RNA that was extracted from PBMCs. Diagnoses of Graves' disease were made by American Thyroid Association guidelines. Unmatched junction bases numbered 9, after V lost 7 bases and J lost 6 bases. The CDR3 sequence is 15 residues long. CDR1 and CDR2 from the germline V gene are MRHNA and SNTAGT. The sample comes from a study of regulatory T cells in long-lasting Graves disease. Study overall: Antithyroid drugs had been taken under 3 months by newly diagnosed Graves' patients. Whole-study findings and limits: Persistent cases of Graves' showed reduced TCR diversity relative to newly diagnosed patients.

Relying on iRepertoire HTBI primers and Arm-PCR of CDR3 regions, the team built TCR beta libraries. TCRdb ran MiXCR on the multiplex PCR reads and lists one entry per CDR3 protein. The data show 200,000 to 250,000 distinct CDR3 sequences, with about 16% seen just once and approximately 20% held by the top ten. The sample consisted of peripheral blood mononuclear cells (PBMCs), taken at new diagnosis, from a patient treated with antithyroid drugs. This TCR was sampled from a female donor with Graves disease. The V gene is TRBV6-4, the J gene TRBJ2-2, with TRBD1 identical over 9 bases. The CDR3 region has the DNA TGTGCCAGCAAGGCCAGGACAGGGGAGGCCGGGGAGCTGTTTTTT. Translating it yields CASKARTGEAGELFF.